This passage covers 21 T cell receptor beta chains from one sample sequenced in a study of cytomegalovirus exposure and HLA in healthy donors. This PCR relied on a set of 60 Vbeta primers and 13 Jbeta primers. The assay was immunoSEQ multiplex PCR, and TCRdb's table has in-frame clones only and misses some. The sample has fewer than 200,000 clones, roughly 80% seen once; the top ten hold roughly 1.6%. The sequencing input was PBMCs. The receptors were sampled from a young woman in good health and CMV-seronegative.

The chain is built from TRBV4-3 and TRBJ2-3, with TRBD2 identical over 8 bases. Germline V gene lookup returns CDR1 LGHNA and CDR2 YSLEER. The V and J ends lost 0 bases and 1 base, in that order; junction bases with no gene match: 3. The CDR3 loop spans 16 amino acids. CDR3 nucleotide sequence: TGCGCCAGCAGCCAAGATTCGGGAGGGGGCACAGATACGCAGTATTTT. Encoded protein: CASSQDSGGGTDTQYF.

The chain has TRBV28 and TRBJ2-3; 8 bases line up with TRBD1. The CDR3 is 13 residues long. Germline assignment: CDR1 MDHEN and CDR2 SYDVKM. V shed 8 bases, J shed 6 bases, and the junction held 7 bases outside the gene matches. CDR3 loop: CASGAGGIDTQYF. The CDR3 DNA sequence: TGTGCCAGCGGGGCAGGGGGCATCGATACGCAGTATTTT.

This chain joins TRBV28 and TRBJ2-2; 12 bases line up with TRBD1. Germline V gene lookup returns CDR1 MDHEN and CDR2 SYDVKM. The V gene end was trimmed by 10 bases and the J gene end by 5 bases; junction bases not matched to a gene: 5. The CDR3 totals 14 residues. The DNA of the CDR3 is TGTGCCATCCTGGGACAGGGGGCAACCGGGGAGCTGTTTTTT. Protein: CAILGQGATGELFF.

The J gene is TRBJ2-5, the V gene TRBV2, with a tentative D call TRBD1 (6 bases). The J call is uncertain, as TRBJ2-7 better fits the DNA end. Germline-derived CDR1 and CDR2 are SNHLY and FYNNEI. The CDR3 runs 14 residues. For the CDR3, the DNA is TGTGCCAGCAGCGAAACAGGGAGCTCCTACGAGCAGTACTTC. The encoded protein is CASSETGSSYEQYF.

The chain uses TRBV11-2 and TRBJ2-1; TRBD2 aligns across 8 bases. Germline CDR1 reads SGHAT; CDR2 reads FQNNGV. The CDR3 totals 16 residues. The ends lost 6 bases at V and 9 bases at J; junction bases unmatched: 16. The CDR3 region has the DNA TGTGCCAGCAGTCTAACGGCGGGGGGCGGAGGGATTGAGCAGTTCTTC. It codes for CASSLTAGGGGIEQFF.

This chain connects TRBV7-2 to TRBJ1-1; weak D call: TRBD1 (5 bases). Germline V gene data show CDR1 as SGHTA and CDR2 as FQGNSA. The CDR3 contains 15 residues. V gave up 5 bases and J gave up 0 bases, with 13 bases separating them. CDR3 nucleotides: TGTGCCAGCAGCGAGTGGGGGGGAATGAACACTGAAGCTTTCTTT. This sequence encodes CASSEWGGMNTEAFF.

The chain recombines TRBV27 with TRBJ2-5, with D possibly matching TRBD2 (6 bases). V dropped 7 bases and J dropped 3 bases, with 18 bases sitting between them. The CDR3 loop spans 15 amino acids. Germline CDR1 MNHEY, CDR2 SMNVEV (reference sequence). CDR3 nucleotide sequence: TGTGCCAGCATGGTCAGCGGGTTACGAGAAGAGACCCAGTACTTC. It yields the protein CASMVSGLREETQYF.

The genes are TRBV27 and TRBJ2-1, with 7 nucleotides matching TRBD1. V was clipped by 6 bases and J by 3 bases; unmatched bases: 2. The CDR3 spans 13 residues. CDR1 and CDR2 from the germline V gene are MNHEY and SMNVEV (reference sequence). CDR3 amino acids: CASRWDSYNEQFF. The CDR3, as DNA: TGTGCCAGCAGATGGGACAGCTACAATGAGCAGTTCTTC.

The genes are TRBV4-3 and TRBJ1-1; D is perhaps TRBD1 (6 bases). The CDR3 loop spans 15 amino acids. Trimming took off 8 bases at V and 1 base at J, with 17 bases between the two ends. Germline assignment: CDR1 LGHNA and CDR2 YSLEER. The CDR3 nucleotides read TGCGCCAGCGCACGATCCGGGACATCGAACACTGAAGCTTTCTTT. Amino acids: CASARSGTSNTEAFF.

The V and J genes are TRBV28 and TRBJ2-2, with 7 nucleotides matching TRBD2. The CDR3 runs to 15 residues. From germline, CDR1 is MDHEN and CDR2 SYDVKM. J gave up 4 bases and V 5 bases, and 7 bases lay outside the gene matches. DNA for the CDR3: TGTGCCAGCAGTCTCCAGGGCGGGGGCACCGGGGAGCTGTTTTTT. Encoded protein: CASSLQGGGTGELFF.

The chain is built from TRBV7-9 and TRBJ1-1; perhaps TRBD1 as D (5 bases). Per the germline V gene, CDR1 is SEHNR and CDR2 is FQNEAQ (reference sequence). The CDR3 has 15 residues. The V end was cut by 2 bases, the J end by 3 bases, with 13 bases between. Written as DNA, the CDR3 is TGTGCCAGCAGCTTATCCGTCGGGGGGTACACTGAAGCTTTCTTT. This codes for CASSLSVGGYTEAFF. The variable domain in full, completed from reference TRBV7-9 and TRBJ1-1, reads DTGVSQNPRHKITKRGQNVTFRCDPISEHNRLYWYRQTLGQGPEFLTYFQNEAQLEKSRLLSDRFSAERPKGSFSTLEIQRTEQGDSAMYLCASSLSVGGYTEAFFGQGTRLTVV.

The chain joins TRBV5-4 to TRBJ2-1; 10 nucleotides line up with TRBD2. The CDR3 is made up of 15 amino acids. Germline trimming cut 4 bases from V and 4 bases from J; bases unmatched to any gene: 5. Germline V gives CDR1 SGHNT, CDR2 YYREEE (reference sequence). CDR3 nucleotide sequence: TGTGCCAGCAGCACTCTAGCGGGAGTTTACAATGAGCAGTTCTTC. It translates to CASSTLAGVYNEQFF. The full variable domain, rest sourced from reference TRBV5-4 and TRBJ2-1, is ETGVTQSPTHLIKTRGQQVTLRCSSQSGHNTVSWYQQALGQGPQFIFQYYREEENGRGNFPPRFSGLQFPNYSSELNVNALELDDSALYLCASSTLAGVYNEQFFGPGTRLTVL.

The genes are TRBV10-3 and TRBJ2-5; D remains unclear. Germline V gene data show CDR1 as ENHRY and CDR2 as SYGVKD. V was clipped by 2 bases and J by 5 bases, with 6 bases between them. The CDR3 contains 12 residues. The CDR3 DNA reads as TGTGCCATCAGTGAGGGTGCGGAGACCCAGTACTTC. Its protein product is CAISEGAETQYF.

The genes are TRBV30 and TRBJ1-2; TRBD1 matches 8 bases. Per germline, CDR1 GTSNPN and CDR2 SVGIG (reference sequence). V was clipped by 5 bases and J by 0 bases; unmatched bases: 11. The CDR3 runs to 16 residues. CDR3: CAWGEGTGSTNYGYTF. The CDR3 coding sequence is TGTGCCTGGGGGGAGGGGACAGGATCGACTAACTATGGCTACACCTTC.

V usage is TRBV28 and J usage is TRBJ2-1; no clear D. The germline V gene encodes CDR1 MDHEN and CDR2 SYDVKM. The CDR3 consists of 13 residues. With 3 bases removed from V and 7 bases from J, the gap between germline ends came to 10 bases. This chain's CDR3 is CASSLNRMNEQFF. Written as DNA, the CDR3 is TGTGCCAGCAGTTTGAACAGAATGAATGAGCAGTTCTTC.

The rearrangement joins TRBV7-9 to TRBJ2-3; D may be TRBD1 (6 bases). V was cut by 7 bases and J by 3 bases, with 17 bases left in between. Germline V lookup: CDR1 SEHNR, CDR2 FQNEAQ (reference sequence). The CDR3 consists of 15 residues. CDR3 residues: CASTQRGQKTDTQYF. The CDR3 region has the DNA TGTGCCAGCACCCAGCGCGGACAGAAGACAGATACGCAGTATTTT.

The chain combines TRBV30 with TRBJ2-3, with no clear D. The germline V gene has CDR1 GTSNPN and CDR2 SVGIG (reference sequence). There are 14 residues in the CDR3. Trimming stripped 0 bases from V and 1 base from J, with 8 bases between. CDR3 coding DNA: TGTGCCTGGAGTGTGGCGGTGGGCACAGATACGCAGTATTTT. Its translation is CAWSVAVGTDTQYF.

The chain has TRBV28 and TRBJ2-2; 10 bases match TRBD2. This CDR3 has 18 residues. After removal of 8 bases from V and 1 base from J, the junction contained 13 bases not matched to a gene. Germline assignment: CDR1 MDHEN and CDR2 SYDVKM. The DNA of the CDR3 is TGTGCCAGCTTCAGCGGGAGGGCCGCTAAGATGAACACCGGGGAGCTGTTTTTT. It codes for CASFSGRAAKMNTGELFF. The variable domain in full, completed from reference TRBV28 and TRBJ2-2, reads DVKVTQSSRYLVKRTGEKVFLECVQDMDHENMFWYRQDPGLGLRLIYFSYDVKMKEKGDIPEGYSVSREKKERFSLILESASTNQTSMYLCASFSGRAAKMNTGELFFGEGSRLTVL.

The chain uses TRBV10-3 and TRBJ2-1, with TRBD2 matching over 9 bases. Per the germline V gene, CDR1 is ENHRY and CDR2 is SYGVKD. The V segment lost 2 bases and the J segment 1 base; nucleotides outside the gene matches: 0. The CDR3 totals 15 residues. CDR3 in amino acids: CAISETSGSYNEQFF. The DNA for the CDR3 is TGTGCCATCAGTGAGACTAGCGGGTCCTACAATGAGCAGTTCTTC.

The CDR3 nucleotides read TGTGCCAGTAGTAGGCGGGAAGGTCTTTATGGCTACACCTTC. It translates to CASSRREGLYGYTF. This chain connects TRBV19 to TRBJ1-2; no clear D gene. The V gene's germline CDR1 is LNHDA and CDR2 SQIVND (reference sequence). V shed 4 bases and J shed 5 bases, with 14 bases lying between them. This CDR3 comprises 14 residues.

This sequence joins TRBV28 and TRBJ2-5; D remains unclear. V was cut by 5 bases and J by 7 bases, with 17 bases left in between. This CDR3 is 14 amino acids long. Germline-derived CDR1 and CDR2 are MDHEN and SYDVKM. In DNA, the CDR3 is TGTGCCAGCAGTCCAGGCGATGTGGTGGTGACCCAGTACTTC. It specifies CASSPGDVVVTQYF.